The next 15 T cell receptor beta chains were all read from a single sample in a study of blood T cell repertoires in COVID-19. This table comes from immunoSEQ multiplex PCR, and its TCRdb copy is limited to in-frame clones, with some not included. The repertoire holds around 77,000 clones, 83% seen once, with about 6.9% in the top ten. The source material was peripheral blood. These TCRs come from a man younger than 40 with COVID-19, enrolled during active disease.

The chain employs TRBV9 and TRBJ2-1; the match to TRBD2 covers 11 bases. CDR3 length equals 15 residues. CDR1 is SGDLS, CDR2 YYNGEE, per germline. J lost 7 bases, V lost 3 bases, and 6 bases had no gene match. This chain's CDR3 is CASSDPGLADNEQFF. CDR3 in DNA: TGTGCCAGCAGCGACCCGGGACTAGCGGATAATGAGCAGTTCTTC. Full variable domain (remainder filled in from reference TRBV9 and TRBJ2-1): DSGVTQTPKHLITATGQRVTLRCSPRSGDLSVYWYQQSLDQGLQFLIQYYNGEERAKGNILERFSAQQFPDLHSELNLSSLELGDSALYFCASSDPGLADNEQFFGPGTRLTVL.

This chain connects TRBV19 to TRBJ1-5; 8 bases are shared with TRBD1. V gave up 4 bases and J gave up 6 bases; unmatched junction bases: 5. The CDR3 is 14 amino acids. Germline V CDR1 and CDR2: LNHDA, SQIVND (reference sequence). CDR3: CASSTPGGTQPQHF. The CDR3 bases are TGTGCCAGTAGTACCCCAGGGGGCACTCAGCCCCAGCATTTT.

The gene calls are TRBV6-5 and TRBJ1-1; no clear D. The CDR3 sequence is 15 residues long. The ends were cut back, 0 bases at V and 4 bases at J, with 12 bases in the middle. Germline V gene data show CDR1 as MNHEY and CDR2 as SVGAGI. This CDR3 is CASSYSAGAGTEAFF. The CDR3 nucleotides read TGTGCCAGCAGTTACTCGGCGGGAGCAGGCACTGAAGCTTTCTTT.

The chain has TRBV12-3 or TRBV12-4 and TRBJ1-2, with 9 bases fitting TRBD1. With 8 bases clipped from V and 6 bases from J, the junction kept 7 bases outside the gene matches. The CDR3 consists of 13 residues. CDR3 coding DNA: TGTGCCAGCTATGAAACAGGGGGCAATGGCTACACCTTC. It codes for CASYETGGNGYTF.

This CDR3 reads CASSEAGGTAQHF. The DNA for the CDR3 is TGTGCCAGCAGTGAAGCGGGGGGAACAGCCCAGCATTTT. This rearrangement joins TRBV6-1 to TRBJ1-5; possible D gene TRBD1, 5 bases. The CDR3 is 13 residues long. V was pared by 0 bases and J by 11 bases, with 11 bases between. Germline CDR1 is MNHNS and CDR2 is SASEGT.

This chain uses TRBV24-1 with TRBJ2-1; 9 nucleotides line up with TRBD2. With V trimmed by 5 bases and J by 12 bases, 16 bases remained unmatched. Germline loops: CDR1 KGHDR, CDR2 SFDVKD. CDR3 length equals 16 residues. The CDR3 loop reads CATSALTSGRPQGQFF. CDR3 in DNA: TGTGCCACCAGTGCTCTGACTAGCGGAAGACCCCAGGGGCAGTTCTTC.

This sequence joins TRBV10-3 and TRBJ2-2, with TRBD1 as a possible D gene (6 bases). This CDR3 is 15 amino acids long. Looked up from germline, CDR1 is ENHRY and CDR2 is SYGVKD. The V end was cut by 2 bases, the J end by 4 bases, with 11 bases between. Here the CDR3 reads CAISEPGHPTGELFF. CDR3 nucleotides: TGTGCCATCAGTGAGCCGGGACACCCCACCGGGGAGCTGTTTTTT.

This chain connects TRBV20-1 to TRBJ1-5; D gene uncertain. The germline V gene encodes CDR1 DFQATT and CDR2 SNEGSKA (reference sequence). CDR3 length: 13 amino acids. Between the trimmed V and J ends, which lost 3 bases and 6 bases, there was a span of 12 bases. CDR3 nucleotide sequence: TGCAGTGCTAGTCAGCCTTCGGGTCAGCCCCAGCATTTT. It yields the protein CSASQPSGQPQHF.

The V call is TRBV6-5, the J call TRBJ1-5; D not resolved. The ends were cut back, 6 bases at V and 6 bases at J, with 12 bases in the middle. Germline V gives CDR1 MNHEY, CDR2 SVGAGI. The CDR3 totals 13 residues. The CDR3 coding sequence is TGTGCCAGCAGAAGTAAGAGTACTCAGCCCCAGCATTTT. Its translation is CASRSKSTQPQHF.

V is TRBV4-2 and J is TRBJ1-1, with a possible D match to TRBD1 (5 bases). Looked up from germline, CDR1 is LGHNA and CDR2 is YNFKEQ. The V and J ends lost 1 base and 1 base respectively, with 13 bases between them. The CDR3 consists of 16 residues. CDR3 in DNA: TGTGCCAGCAGCCAAGCCTCTAGGGGCAAGAACACTGAAGCTTTCTTT. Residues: CASSQASRGKNTEAFF.

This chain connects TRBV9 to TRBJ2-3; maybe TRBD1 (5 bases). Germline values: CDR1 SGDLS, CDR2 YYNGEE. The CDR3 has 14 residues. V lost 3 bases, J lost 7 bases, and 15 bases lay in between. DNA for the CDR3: TGTGCCAGCAGCGCGGCAGGGTTGACGAATACGCAGTATTTT. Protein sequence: CASSAAGLTNTQYF.

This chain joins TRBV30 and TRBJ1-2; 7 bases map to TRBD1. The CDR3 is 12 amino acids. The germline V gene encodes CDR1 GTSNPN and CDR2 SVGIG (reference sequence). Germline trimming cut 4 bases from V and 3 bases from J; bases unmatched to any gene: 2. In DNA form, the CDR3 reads TGTGCCTGGACAGGGGGAGACTATGGCTACACCTTC. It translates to CAWTGGDYGYTF.

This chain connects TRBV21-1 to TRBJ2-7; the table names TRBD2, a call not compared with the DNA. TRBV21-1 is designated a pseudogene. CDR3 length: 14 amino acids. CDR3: CASSTPGPSYEQYF. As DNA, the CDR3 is TGTGCCAGCAGCACCCCCGGCCCTAGCTACGAGCAGTACTTC.

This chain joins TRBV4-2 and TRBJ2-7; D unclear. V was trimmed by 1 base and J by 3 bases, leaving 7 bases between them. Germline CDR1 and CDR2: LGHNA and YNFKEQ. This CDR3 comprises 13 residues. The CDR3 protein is CASSQGAHYEQYF. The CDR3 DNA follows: TGTGCCAGCAGCCAAGGGGCCCACTACGAGCAGTACTTC.

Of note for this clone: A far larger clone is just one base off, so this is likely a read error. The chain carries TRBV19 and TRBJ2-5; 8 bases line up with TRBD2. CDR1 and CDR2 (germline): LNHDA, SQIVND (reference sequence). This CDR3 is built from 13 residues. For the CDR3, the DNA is TGTGCCTGTAGTGGATGGGACGGGGGGGCCCAGTACTTC. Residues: CACSGWDGGAQYF.